The 7 T cell receptor beta chains below come from one sample, sequenced in a study of T cells in Graves' hyperthyroidism and ophthalmopathy. Amplified regions were TCR beta CDR3 sequences from RNA transcripts. A set of HTBI primers served as the primers for a first-round RT-PCR of the TCR CDR3. TCRdb reprocessed the multiplex PCR reads with MiXCR, giving one entry per CDR3 protein. The table has about 570,000 distinct CDR3 sequences, just over 45% seen once. The sample comprised peripheral blood or thyroid tissue (not recorded which). The receptor set was obtained from an adult woman with Graves' disease, either hyperthyroidism or ophthalmopathy (not recorded which).

The chain joins TRBV11-2 to TRBJ2-7; 8 nucleotides align to TRBD1. The V gene's germline CDR1 is SGHAT and CDR2 FQNNGV. The V gene end was trimmed by 4 bases and the J gene end by 0 bases; junction bases not matched to a gene: 8. The CDR3 spans 16 residues. CDR3 in DNA: TGTGCCAGCAGCTCGATCTCCGGGACAGGCTCCTACGAGCAGTACTTC. Translating it yields CASSSISGTGSYEQYF. Full variable domain (missing parts from reference TRBV11-2 and TRBJ2-7): EAGVAQSPRYKIIEKRQSVAFWCNPISGHATLYWYQQILGQGPKLLIQFQNNGVVDDSQLPKDRFSAERLKGVDSTLKIQPAKLEDSAVYLCASSSISGTGSYEQYFGPGTRLTVT.

This sequence joins TRBV20-1 and TRBJ1-5; perhaps TRBD1 as D (6 bases). Germline V gene data show CDR1 as DFQATT and CDR2 as SNEGSKA (reference sequence). V lost 7 bases to trimming and J lost 4 bases, with 11 bases between them. This CDR3 has 12 amino acids. The CDR3 sequence is CSVLRGNQPQHF. CDR3 DNA: TGCAGTGTACTAAGGGGGAATCAGCCCCAGCATTTT.

This clonotype was observed at least ten times. This chain links TRBV5-4 with TRBJ2-7; 8 bases align to TRBD1. CDR1 and CDR2 (germline): SGHNT, YYREEE (reference sequence). Trimming removed 3 bases from V and 0 bases from J; junction bases left unmatched: 8. The CDR3 covers 16 residues. The CDR3 coding sequence is TGTGCCAGCAGCTGGACGGACAGGGCAAACTCCTACGAGCAGTACTTC. It yields the protein CASSWTDRANSYEQYF. Variable domain in full (rest from reference TRBV5-4 and TRBJ2-7): ETGVTQSPTHLIKTRGQQVTLRCSSQSGHNTVSWYQQALGQGPQFIFQYYREEENGRGNFPPRFSGLQFPNYSSELNVNALELDDSALYLCASSWTDRANSYEQYFGPGTRLTVT.

A remark on this clonotype: Relative to the germline gene, one junction end is altered; a read error may explain this. The DNA of the CDR3 is TGTGCCGCCAGCAGCTGGGGAGGGGACACTGAAGCTTTCTTT. Its protein product is CAASSWGGDTEAFF. The chain joins TRBV15 to TRBJ1-1; tentative D call: TRBD1 (5 bases). Germline CDR1 and CDR2: LNHNV and YYDKDF (reference sequence). The CDR3 totals 14 residues.

At least ten counts were recorded for this clonotype. The genes are TRBV6-1 and TRBJ2-2; 7 bases match TRBD2. There are 15 residues in the CDR3. Trimming took 5 bases from V and 8 from J; bases not matched to a gene: 11. Germline V gives CDR1 MNHNS, CDR2 SASEGT. CDR3 nucleotides: TGTGCCAGCAGTCCCGGGACTACCTCGGCGGGGGAGCTGTTTTTT. This translates into CASSPGTTSAGELFF.

This clonotype was observed many times. The chain's CDR3 is CASGQGQGRNTEAFF. The DNA of the CDR3 is TGTGCTAGTGGTCAAGGGCAGGGGAGGAACACTGAAGCTTTCTTT. This chain connects TRBV12-5 to TRBJ1-1; possibly TRBD1 for D (6 bases). This CDR3 has 15 residues. Germline V gene lookup returns CDR1 LGHNT and CDR2 FRNRAP. Trimming stripped 5 bases from V and 1 base from J, with 14 bases between.

CDR3 nucleotides: TGCAGTGCTAGACACGACAGGGGGCTCCAAGAGACCCAGTACTTC. Its translation is CSARHDRGLQETQYF. The rearrangement uses TRBV20-1 and TRBJ2-5; TRBD1 agrees at 10 bases. With V trimmed by 2 bases and J by 1 base, 4 bases remained unmatched. The CDR3 totals 15 residues. Germline V gene lookup returns CDR1 DFQATT and CDR2 SNEGSKA (reference sequence).